Each of the 24 T cell receptor beta chains below was sequenced from the same sample in a study of cytomegalovirus exposure and HLA in healthy donors. Primers included in the PCR were 60 Vbeta and 13 Jbeta primers. Data came from immunoSEQ multiplex PCR; TCRdb stores just in-frame clones and leaves some out. Of about 200,000 clones listed, 60% to 80% are singletons. Sequencing input: PBMCs. The receptors come from a man aged 18 to 29 in good health and CMV-seronegative.

The chain is built from TRBV7-9 and TRBJ2-7; 8 bases fit TRBD2. The junction had 6 bases not matched to a gene; V was cut back by 5 bases and J by 6 bases. Germline CDR1 SEHNR, CDR2 FQNEAQ (reference sequence). This CDR3 is built from 13 residues. For the CDR3, the DNA is TGTGCCAGCAGCAGAGCGGGGGCGAGCGAGCAGTACTTC. Amino acids: CASSRAGASEQYF.

The chain is built from TRBV4-2 and TRBJ2-5; D is ambiguous. The length of the CDR3 is 13 residues. Germline CDR1 LGHNA, CDR2 YNFKEQ. Trimming removed 0 bases from V and 5 bases from J, with 7 bases in between. CDR3 protein: CASSQDNGETQYF. For the CDR3, the DNA is TGTGCCAGCAGCCAAGATAACGGGGAGACCCAGTACTTC.

V gene TRBV7-2 combines with J gene TRBJ1-5, with D perhaps matching TRBD1 (6 bases). The CDR3 is 18 residues long. The V end lost 0 bases, the J end lost 4 bases, and 19 bases lay between the germline ends. CDR1 is SGHTA, CDR2 FQGNSA, per germline. The CDR3 is CASSLATQGPPNNQPQHF. The CDR3 nucleotides read TGTGCCAGCAGCTTAGCCACCCAGGGGCCTCCAAATAATCAGCCCCAGCATTTT.

The chain is built from TRBV19 and TRBJ1-4; D is undetermined. This CDR3 comprises 15 residues. Trimming took off 3 bases at V and 8 bases at J, with 16 bases between the two ends. CDR1 is LNHDA, CDR2 SQIVND, per germline (reference sequence). DNA of the CDR3: TGTGCCAGTAGTATGGTCGGGGTGGTCTCCGAAAAACTGTTTTTT. Its translation: CASSMVGVVSEKLFF.

The rearrangement joins TRBV4-3 to TRBJ2-5; TRBD2 matches at 14 bases. The germline V gene has CDR1 LGHNA and CDR2 YSLEER. Trimming cost V 7 bases and J 9 bases; bases outside gene matches: 25. The CDR3 covers 20 residues. The CDR3 DNA is TGCGCCAGCACCCGACCCTTAAGACAACAGACTAGCGGGGGGGGTCTGTCCCAGTACTTC. This translates into CASTRPLRQQTSGGGLSQYF.

The chain recombines TRBV28 with TRBJ2-3; D unclear. V shed 2 bases and J shed 1 base, with 10 bases lying between them. This CDR3 spans 15 amino acids. In germline, CDR1 is MDHEN, CDR2 SYDVKM. CDR3 amino acids: CASSLQDTGTDTQYF. As DNA, the CDR3 is TGTGCCAGCAGTTTACAGGATACGGGCACAGATACGCAGTATTTT.

The chain couples TRBV6-5 to TRBJ2-7; 7 nucleotides align to TRBD1. The CDR3 has 15 amino acids. Germline loops: CDR1 MNHEY, CDR2 SVGAGI. V gave up 0 bases and J gave up 3 bases; unmatched junction bases: 5. The CDR3 nucleotides are TGTGCCAGCAGTTACTCGTCAGGGGGTGGCTACGAGCAGTACTTC. Amino acid sequence: CASSYSSGGGYEQYF.

The chain couples TRBV29-1 to TRBJ1-5; TRBD1 might be the D (6 bases). V was trimmed by 4 bases and J by 6 bases, leaving 13 bases between them. The germline V gene has CDR1 SQVTM and CDR2 ANQGSEA. The length of the CDR3 is 13 residues. CDR3 in DNA: TGCAGCGTTGGGATAACAGGGTTTCAGCCCCAGCATTTT. Translated: CSVGITGFQPQHF.

The gene calls are TRBV9 and TRBJ2-2; 10 bases align to TRBD1. V lost 4 bases, J lost 1 base, and 7 bases stayed unmatched. From germline, CDR1 is SGDLS and CDR2 YYNGEE. The CDR3 covers 17 residues. The chain's CDR3 is CASSPRQGARNTGELFF. The DNA of the CDR3 is TGTGCCAGCAGCCCCAGACAGGGGGCCCGGAACACCGGGGAGCTGTTTTTT.

The rearrangement uses TRBV5-6 and TRBJ1-2; TRBD1 agrees at 7 bases. Germline loops: CDR1 SGHDT, CDR2 YYEEEE. Trimming cost V 4 bases and J 5 bases; bases outside gene matches: 8. This CDR3 is built from 14 residues. Written as DNA, the CDR3 is TGTGCCAGCAGCCATCAGGACAGGAGATATGGCTACACCTTC. Protein sequence: CASSHQDRRYGYTF.

The V gene is TRBV19, the J gene TRBJ2-5; the D gene is possibly TRBD1 (5 bases). The last part of the DNA fits TRBJ2-7 better; the J call may be wrong. The CDR3 loop spans 15 amino acids. The germline gives CDR1 LNHDA, CDR2 SQIVND (reference sequence). CDR3: CASSADSQYSYEQYF. Written as DNA, the CDR3 is TGTGCCAGTAGTGCCGACAGCCAATACTCCTACGAGCAGTACTTC.

The rearrangement joins TRBV28 to TRBJ1-5; tentative D call: TRBD1 (5 bases). Trimming took 5 bases from V and 2 from J, leaving 16 bases between them. The V gene's germline CDR1 is MDHEN and CDR2 SYDVKM. CDR3 length: 16 amino acids. CDR3 loop: CASSPIGDMGNQPQHF. CDR3 sequence (DNA): TGTGCCAGCAGTCCTATAGGGGATATGGGCAATCAGCCCCAGCATTTT.

In this sample, this clone turned up once. This chain connects TRBV9 to TRBJ2-7; a weak D match, TRBD2 (6 bases). Germline CDR1 reads SGDLS; CDR2 reads YYNGEE. CDR3 size: 15 residues. Trimming removed 0 bases from V and 2 bases from J, with 12 bases in between. CDR3 loop: CASSVALAPTYEQYF. CDR3 DNA sequence: TGTGCCAGCAGCGTAGCCCTAGCGCCTACCTACGAGCAGTACTTC.

The CDR3 is CASSPGAGGKLFF. CDR3 bases: TGCGCCAGCAGCCCTGGTGCGGGGGGAAAACTGTTTTTT. The genes are TRBV4-3 and TRBJ1-4; maybe TRBD1 (5 bases). Trimming cost V 4 bases and J 10 bases, with 13 bases left between them. The CDR3 spans 13 residues. CDR1 is LGHNA, CDR2 YSLEER, per germline.

In nucleotides, the CDR3 is TGTGCCAGCAGCGTATTCATGGAGACAGAGGGAAACACCATATATTTT. Translating gives CASSVFMETEGNTIYF. The chain employs TRBV9 and TRBJ1-3; tentative D call: TRBD1 (5 bases). Germline loops: CDR1 SGDLS, CDR2 YYNGEE. The CDR3 is made up of 16 amino acids. V was cut by 1 base and J by 4 bases, with 15 bases left in between.

The chain couples TRBV11-2 to TRBJ2-1, with D tentatively TRBD2 (6 bases). Trimming removed 0 bases from V and 6 bases from J, with 9 bases in between. The CDR3 contains 14 residues. Germline lookup yields CDR1 SGHAT and CDR2 FQNNGV. CDR3 sequence (DNA): TGTGCCAGCAGCTTAGATCGGACTATCAATGAGCAGTTCTTC. This sequence encodes CASSLDRTINEQFF.

This clone appeared a few times. The CDR3 DNA is TGTGCGACAGGGGTCGAGACCTACGAGCAGTACTTC. Translating it yields CATGVETYEQYF. The rearrangement joins TRBV7-9 to TRBJ2-7, with 8 bases matching TRBD1. The germline CDR1 and CDR2 sequences are SEHNR and FQNEAQ (reference sequence). CDR3 length: 12 amino acids.

The rearrangement joins TRBV25-1 to TRBJ2-1; possibly TRBD1 for D (7 bases). CDR3 length: 16 residues. Trimming took 7 bases from V and 4 from J, leaving 20 bases between them. Germline assignment: CDR1 MGHDK and CDR2 SYGVNS. The chain's CDR3 is CASTTQGDLEYNEQFF. CDR3 nucleotides: TGTGCCAGCACCACCCAGGGGGACTTGGAATACAATGAGCAGTTCTTC.

V and J are TRBV6-5 and TRBJ1-1; the D is unclear. The V end lost 6 bases, the J end lost 4 bases, and 15 bases lay between the germline ends. The V gene's germline CDR1 is MNHEY and CDR2 SVGAGI. The CDR3 has 14 amino acids. The CDR3 nucleotides read TGTGCCAGCAGCCCCACCCCGGAGGGCACTGAAGCTTTCTTT. Protein: CASSPTPEGTEAFF.

In DNA, the CDR3 is TGTGCCAGCAGTCCCGGGACTCCCTCTGGAGAGCAGTACTTC. It encodes CASSPGTPSGEQYF. V and J are TRBV28 and TRBJ2-7, with D possibly matching TRBD2 (6 bases). The germline V gene encodes CDR1 MDHEN and CDR2 SYDVKM. V shed 5 bases and J shed 7 bases, with 18 bases lying between them. The CDR3 is 14 residues long. Filled out from reference TRBV28 and TRBJ2-7, the complete variable domain reads DVKVTQSSRYLVKRTGEKVFLECVQDMDHENMFWYRQDPGLGLRLIYFSYDVKMKEKGDIPEGYSVSREKKERFSLILESASTNQTSMYLCASSPGTPSGEQYFGPGTRLTVT.

The chain combines TRBV18 with TRBJ1-1; 10 positions match TRBD1. Germline V CDR1 and CDR2: KGHSH, LQKENI. V trimming: 3 bases; J trimming: 4 bases; junction bases outside the gene matches: 2. The CDR3 has 14 amino acids. CDR3 in amino acids: CASSPGQGSTEAFF. CDR3 DNA: TGTGCCAGCTCACCGGGACAGGGGAGCACTGAAGCTTTCTTT.

The chain links TRBV6-6 to TRBJ2-1, with D maybe TRBD2 (7 bases). V lost 2 bases, J lost 4 bases, and 15 bases lay in between. The CDR3 covers 16 residues. Per the germline V gene, CDR1 is MNHNY and CDR2 is SVGAGI (reference sequence). CDR3 in DNA: TGTGCCAGCAGTTACGCTGAGGGGGGGGCTTACAATGAGCAGTTCTTC. It specifies CASSYAEGGAYNEQFF.

The chain employs TRBV28 and TRBJ1-5; TRBD1 agrees at 7 bases. From germline, CDR1 is MDHEN and CDR2 SYDVKM. The CDR3 extends over 14 amino acids. J was trimmed by 6 bases and V by 6 bases; bases with no gene match: 8. CDR3 bases: TGTGCCAGCAGGCCTAACAGGGGTAGTCAGCCCCAGCATTTT. As protein: CASRPNRGSQPQHF.

V and J are TRBV2 and TRBJ1-5; D might be TRBD1 (6 bases). Germline V gene data show CDR1 as SNHLY and CDR2 as FYNNEI. The V and J ends lost 4 bases and 5 bases respectively, with 9 bases between them. The CDR3 runs to 13 residues. CDR3 loop: CASSGQAYQPQHF. The CDR3 nucleotides read TGTGCCAGCAGTGGACAGGCCTATCAGCCCCAGCATTTT.